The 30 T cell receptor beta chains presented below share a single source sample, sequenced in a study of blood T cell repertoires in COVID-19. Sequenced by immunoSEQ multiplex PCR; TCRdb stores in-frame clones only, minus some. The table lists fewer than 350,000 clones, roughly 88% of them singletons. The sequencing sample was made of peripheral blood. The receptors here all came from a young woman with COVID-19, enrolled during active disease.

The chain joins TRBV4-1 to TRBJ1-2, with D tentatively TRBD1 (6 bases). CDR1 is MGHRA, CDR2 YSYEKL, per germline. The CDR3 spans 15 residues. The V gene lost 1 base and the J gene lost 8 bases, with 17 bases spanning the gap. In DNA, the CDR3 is TGCGCCAGCAGCCAAGTACACAGGGCTAGGAAGGGCTACACCTTC. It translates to CASSQVHRARKGYTF.

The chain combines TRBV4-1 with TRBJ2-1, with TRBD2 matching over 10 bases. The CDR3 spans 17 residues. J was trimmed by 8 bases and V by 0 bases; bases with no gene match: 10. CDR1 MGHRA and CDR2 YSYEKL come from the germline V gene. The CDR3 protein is CASSQDRSGGAQDEQFF. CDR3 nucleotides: TGCGCCAGCAGCCAAGATCGAAGCGGGGGGGCTCAGGATGAGCAGTTCTTC.

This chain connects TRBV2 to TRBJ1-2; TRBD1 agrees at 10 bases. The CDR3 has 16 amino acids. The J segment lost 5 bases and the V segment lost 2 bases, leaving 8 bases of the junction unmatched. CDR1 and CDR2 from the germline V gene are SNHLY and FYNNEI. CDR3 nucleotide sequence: TGTGCCAGCAGTGAACGGAGACAGGGGGCAAGATATGGCTACACCTTC. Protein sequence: CASSERRQGARYGYTF.

DNA of the CDR3: TGTGCCATCAGTTGGGGGGGCTACACAGATACGCAGTATTTT. Its protein is CAISWGGYTDTQYF. This chain connects TRBV10-3 to TRBJ2-3; D perhaps matches TRBD2 (7 bases). The CDR3 length is 14 residues. V lost 5 bases and J 2 bases, leaving 11 bases between the germline ends. Per germline, CDR1 ENHRY and CDR2 SYGVKD.

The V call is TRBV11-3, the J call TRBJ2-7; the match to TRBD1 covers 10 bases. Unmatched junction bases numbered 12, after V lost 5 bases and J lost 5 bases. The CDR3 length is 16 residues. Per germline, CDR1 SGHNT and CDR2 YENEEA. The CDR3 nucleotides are TGTGCCAGCAGCCGATGGACGGGACAGGGGACCCACGAGCAGTACTTC. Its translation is CASSRWTGQGTHEQYF.

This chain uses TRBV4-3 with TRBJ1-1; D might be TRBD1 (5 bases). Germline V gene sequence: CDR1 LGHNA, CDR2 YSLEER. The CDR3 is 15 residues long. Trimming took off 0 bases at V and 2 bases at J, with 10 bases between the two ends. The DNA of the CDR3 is TGCGCCAGCAGCCAAGATCCGGGGGTTAACACTGAAGCTTTCTTT. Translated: CASSQDPGVNTEAFF.

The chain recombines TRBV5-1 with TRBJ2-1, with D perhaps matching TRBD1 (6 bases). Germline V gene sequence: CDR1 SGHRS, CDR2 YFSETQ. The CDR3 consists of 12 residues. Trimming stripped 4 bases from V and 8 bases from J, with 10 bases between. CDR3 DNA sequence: TGCGCCAGCAGCATAGGGGGTTATGAGCAGTTCTTC. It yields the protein CASSIGGYEQFF.

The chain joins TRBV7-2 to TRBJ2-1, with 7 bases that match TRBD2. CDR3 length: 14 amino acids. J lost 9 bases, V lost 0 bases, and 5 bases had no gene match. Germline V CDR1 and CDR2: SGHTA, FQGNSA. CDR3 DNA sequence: TGTGCCAGCAGCTTAGCACGGGGGGTATCTGAGCAGTTCTTC. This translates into CASSLARGVSEQFF.

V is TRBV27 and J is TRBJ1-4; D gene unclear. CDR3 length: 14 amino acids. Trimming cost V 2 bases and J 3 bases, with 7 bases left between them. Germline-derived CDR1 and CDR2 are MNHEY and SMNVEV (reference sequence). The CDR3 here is CASSLKRSNEKLFF. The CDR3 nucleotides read TGTGCCAGCAGTTTAAAACGGTCTAATGAAAAACTGTTTTTT.

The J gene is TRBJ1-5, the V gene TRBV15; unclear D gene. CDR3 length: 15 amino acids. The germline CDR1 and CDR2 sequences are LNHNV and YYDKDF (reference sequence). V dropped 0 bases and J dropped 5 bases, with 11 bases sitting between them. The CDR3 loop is CATSRDKRRDQPQHF. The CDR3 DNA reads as TGTGCCACCAGCAGAGATAAACGGAGGGATCAGCCCCAGCATTTT.

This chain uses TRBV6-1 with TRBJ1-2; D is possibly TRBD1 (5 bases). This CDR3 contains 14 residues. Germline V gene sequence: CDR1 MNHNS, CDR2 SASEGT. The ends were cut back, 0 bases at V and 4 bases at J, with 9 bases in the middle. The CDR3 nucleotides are TGTGCCAGCAGTGAAGCTCAGGGCCCCTATGGCTACACCTTC. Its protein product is CASSEAQGPYGYTF.

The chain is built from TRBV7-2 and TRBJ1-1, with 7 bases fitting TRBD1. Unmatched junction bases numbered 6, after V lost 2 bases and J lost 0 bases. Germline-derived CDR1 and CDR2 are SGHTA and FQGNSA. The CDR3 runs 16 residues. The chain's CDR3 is CASSLSMGQLNTEAFF. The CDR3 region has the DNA TGTGCCAGCAGCTTATCTATGGGACAGCTGAACACTGAAGCTTTCTTT.

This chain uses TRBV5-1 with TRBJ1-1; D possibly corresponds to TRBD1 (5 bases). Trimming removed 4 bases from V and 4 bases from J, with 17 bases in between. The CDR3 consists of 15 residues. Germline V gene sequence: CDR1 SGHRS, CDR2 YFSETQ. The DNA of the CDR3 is TGCGCCAGCAGCCTGGAAATCGGACAAGGCACTGAAGCTTTCTTT. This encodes CASSLEIGQGTEAFF.

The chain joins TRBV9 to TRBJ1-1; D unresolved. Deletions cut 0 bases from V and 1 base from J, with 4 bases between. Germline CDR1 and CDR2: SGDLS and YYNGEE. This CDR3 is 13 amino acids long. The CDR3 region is CASSVDQNTEAFF. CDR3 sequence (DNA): TGTGCCAGCAGCGTAGATCAGAACACTGAAGCTTTCTTT.

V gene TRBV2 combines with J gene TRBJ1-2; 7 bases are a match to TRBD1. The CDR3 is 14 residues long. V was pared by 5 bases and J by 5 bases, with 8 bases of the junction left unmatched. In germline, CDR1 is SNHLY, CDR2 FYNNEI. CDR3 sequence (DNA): TGTGCCAGCAGTAACCTCGGGACAGCATATGGCTACACCTTC. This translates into CASSNLGTAYGYTF.

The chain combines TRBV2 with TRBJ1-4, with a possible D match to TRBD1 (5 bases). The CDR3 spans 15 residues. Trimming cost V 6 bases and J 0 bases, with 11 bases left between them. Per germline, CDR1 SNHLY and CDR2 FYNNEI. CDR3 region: CASRRQGTTNEKLFF. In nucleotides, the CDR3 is TGTGCCAGCAGACGGCAGGGAACAACTAATGAAAAACTGTTTTTT.

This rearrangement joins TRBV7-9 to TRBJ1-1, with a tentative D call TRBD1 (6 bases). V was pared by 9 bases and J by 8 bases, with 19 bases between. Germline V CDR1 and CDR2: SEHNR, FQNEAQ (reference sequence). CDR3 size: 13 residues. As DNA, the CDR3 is TGTGCCAGTACCTTGGGGGGGCGGTCAGAAGCTTTCTTT. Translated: CASTLGGRSEAFF. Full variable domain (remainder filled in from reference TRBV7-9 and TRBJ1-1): DTGVSQNPRHKITKRGQNVTFRCDPISEHNRLYWYRQTLGQGPEFLTYFQNEAQLEKSRLLSDRFSAERPKGSFSTLEIQRTEQGDSAMYLCASTLGGRSEAFFGQGTRLTVV.

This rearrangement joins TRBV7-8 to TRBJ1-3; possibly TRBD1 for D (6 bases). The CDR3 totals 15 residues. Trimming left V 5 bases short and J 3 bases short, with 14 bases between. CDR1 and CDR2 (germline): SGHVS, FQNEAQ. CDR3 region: CASSAHRASGNTIYF. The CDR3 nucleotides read TGTGCCAGCAGCGCCCACAGGGCCAGTGGAAACACCATATATTTT.

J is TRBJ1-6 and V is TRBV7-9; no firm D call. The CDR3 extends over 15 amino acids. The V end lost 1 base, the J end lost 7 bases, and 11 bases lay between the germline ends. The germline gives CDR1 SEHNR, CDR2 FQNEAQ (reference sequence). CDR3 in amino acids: CASSLGGIENSPLHF. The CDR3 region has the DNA TGTGCCAGCAGCTTAGGAGGTATTGAGAATTCACCCCTCCACTTT.

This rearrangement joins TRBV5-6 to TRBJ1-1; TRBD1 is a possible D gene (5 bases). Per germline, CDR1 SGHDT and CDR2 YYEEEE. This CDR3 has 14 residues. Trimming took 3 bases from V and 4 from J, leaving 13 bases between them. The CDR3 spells CASSSDMGFTEAFF. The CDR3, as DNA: TGTGCCAGCAGCTCGGACATGGGGTTCACTGAAGCTTTCTTT.

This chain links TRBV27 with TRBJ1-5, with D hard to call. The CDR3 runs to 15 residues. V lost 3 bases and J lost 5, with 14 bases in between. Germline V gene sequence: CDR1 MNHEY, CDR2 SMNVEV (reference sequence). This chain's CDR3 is CASSFRGFGDQPQHF. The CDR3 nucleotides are TGTGCCAGCAGTTTTCGGGGTTTCGGTGATCAGCCCCAGCATTTT.

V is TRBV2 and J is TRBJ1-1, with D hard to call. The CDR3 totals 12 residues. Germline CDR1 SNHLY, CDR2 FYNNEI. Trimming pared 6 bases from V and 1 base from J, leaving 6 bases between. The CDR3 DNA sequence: TGTGCCAGCAGACAGCAGAACACTGAAGCTTTCTTT. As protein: CASRQQNTEAFF.

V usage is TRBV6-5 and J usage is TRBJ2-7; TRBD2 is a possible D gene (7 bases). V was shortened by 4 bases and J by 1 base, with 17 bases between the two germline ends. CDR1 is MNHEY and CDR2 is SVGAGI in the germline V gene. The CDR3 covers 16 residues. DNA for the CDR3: TGTGCCAGCAGTTCTAAGGGGGAGGGGAAGTCCTACGAGCAGTACTTC. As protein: CASSSKGEGKSYEQYF.

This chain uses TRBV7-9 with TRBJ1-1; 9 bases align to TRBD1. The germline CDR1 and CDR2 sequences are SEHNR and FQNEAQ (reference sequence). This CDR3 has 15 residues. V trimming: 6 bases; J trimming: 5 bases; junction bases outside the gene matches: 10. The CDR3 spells CASSYPGQGGTEAFF. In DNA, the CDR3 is TGTGCCAGCAGTTACCCGGGACAGGGAGGGACTGAAGCTTTCTTT.

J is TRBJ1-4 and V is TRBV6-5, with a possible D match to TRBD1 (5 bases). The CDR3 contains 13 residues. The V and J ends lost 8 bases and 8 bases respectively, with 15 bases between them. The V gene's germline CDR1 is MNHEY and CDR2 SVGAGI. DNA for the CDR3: TGTGCCAGCCGATTAGGGGTAGGGGAAAAACTGTTTTTT. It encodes CASRLGVGEKLFF.

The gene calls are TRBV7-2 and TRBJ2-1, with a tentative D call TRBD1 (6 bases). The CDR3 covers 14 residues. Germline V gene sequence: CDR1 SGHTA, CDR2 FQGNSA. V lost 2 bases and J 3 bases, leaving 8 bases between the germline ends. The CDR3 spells CASSLIRGYNEQFF. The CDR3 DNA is TGTGCCAGCAGCTTAATCAGGGGCTACAATGAGCAGTTCTTC.

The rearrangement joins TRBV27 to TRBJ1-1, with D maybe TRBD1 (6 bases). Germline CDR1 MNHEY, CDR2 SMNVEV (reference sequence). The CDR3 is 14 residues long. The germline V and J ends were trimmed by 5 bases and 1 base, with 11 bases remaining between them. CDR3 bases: TGTGCCAGCAGTAGAATCAGGGGGAACACTGAAGCTTTCTTT. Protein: CASSRIRGNTEAFF.

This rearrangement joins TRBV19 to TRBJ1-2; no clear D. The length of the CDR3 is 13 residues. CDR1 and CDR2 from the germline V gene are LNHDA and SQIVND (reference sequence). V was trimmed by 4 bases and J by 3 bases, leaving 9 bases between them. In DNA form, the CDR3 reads TGTGCCAGTAGTAGGAGGGCGGACTATGGCTACACCTTC. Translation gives CASSRRADYGYTF.

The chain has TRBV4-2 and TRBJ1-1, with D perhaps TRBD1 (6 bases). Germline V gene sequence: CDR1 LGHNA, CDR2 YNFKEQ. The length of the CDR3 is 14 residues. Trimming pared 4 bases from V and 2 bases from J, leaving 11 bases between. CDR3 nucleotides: TGTGCCAGCAGCCCGCGAGGGGGAAACACTGAAGCTTTCTTT. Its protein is CASSPRGGNTEAFF.

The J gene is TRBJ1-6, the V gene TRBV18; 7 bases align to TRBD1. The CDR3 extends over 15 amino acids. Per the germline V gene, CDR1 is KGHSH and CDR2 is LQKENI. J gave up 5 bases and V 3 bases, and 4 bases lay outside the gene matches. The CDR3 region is CASSPRQGNNSPLHF. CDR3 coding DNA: TGTGCCAGCTCACCTAGACAGGGAAATAATTCACCCCTCCACTTT.